This passage covers 8 T cell receptor beta chains from one sample sequenced in a study of T cells after yellow fever vaccination. Each CDR3 protein is one row after TCRdb ran MiXCR on the 5' RACE reads. This repertoire shows some 560,000 distinct CDR3 sequences, about 15% found once; its top ten account for roughly 17%. Here the sequenced sample was PBMCs, taken 5 to 6 days after the first yellow fever vaccination. Receptor source: a man younger than 35 who received the YFV17D yellow fever vaccine.

This clonotype appeared many times. The V call is TRBV2, the J call TRBJ1-6, with D uncertain. Trimming removed 5 bases from V and 5 bases from J, with 16 bases in between. The CDR3 length is 16 residues. CDR1 SNHLY and CDR2 FYNNEI come from the germline V gene. The CDR3 DNA is TGTGCCAGCAGTTCACGGAATAGTGGCGATAATTCACCCCTCCACTTT. Its translation is CASSSRNSGDNSPLHF.

This rearrangement joins TRBV5-5 to TRBJ2-3, with TRBD2 matching over 8 bases. The CDR3 consists of 16 residues. The junction had 4 bases not matched to a gene; V was cut back by 0 bases and J by 1 base. CDR1 and CDR2 (germline): SGHKS, YYEKEE (reference sequence). The CDR3 DNA sequence: TGTGCCAGCAGCTTGGCCGATAGCGGGGGCACAGATACGCAGTATTTT. The encoded protein is CASSLADSGGTDTQYF.

This clonotype has only a few counts. V and J are TRBV28 and TRBJ1-1; 7 nucleotides align to TRBD1. The CDR3 spans 16 residues. V was clipped by 7 bases and J by 1 base; unmatched bases: 12. Per germline, CDR1 MDHEN and CDR2 SYDVKM. The CDR3 sequence is CASTKGGNNPNTEAFF. The CDR3 DNA sequence: TGTGCCAGCACCAAAGGGGGCAACAACCCGAACACTGAAGCTTTCTTT.

This clonotype has a handful of counts. This rearrangement joins TRBV12-3 or TRBV12-4 to TRBJ1-1; the D is unclear. The CDR3 runs 13 residues. Deletions cut 5 bases from V and 6 bases from J, with 13 bases between. The CDR3 DNA follows: TGTGCCAGCAGTCTCCTCCAGTTCGCTGAAGCTTTCTTT. The encoded protein is CASSLLQFAEAFF.

The V and J genes are TRBV7-9 and TRBJ1-2, with a weak D call TRBD1 (5 bases). The CDR3 loop spans 16 amino acids. The V end lost 8 bases, the J end lost 0 bases, and 19 bases lay between the germline ends. CDR1 is SEHNR, CDR2 FQNEAQ, per germline (reference sequence). CDR3 coding DNA: TGTGCCAGCTTAGGGGACGGAATTCTCGCTAACTATGGCTACACCTTC. As protein: CASLGDGILANYGYTF.

This clonotype was seen only a few times. The J gene is TRBJ2-1, the V gene TRBV24-1, with D tentatively TRBD1 (6 bases). V shed 10 bases and J shed 6 bases, with 12 bases lying between them. Germline V gene data show CDR1 as KGHDR and CDR2 as SFDVKD. This CDR3 is 12 amino acids long. The CDR3 DNA reads TGTGCCACAAGGGACACTCTCAATGAGCAGTTCTTC. Translating gives CATRDTLNEQFF.

DNA for the CDR3: TGTGCCAGCAGCCGGGACAGGGGGCCCGGGGCCAACGTCCTGACTTTC. Translation gives CASSRDRGPGANVLTF. The chain couples TRBV6-2 or TRBV6-3 to TRBJ2-6, with 12 nucleotides matching TRBD1. The trim removed 6 bases at V and 4 bases at J, leaving 4 bases unmatched. Germline V gives CDR1 MNHEY, CDR2 SVGEGT. The CDR3 length is 16 residues.

Comment on this clonotype: A much larger clone differs by one base, so this may be a read error. The J gene is TRBJ1-5, the V gene TRBV5-1, with 9 positions matching TRBD1. Germline-derived CDR1 and CDR2 are SGHRS and YFSETQ. Unmatched junction bases numbered 3, after V lost 3 bases and J lost 5 bases. This CDR3 has 14 amino acids. DNA of the CDR3: TGCGCCAGCAGCTCACAGGGGGCGGATCAGCCCCAGCATTTT. This encodes CASSSQGADQPQHF.